This TCR beta chain was profiled in a study of beta chain features in type 1 diabetes. Study information: Over all samples combined, some 110 million sorted cells were examined.

The study reverse transcribed the entire isolated RNA, so it sequenced expressed TCRB transcripts. Sequenced by immunoSEQ multiplex PCR; TCRdb stores in-frame clones only, minus some. The table records 110,000 or so clones, about 40% of them present only once. Germline CDR1 reads SNHLY; CDR2 reads FYNNEI. The V gene lost 2 bases and the J gene lost 0 bases, with 7 bases spanning the gap. CDR3 length: 14 residues. V gene TRBV2 combines with J gene TRBJ1-1; D not resolved. This sequence originates from a woman aged 18-35 years in good health. The sample was stem cell memory CD4+ T cells from blood. Written as DNA, the CDR3 is TGTGCCAGCAGTGAACGGCGGCTGAACACTGAAGCTTTCTTT. Its translation: CASSERRLNTEAFF.